This entry is about one T cell receptor beta chain. This sample stems from a study of blood T cell repertoires in COVID-19. How the authors handled the data: Amplifying reference gene primers gave estimates of nucleated cell counts. Some clones are missing from TCRdb's copy, which holds only in-frame ones; the method was immunoSEQ multiplex PCR. V and J calls and clone size are as listed in that table; D and trimming were resolved from the DNA. The top ten clones hold around 1.9% of a sample with roughly 230,000 clones, about 90% of them seen once. Seattle's cohort entered during active infection and was followed longitudinally. The germline V gene has CDR1 SGHTA and CDR2 FQGNSA. Trimming cost V 1 base and J 4 bases, with 16 bases left between them. CDR3 size: 16 residues.

The sequence derives from a woman aged 55-69 years with COVID-19, enrolled during active disease. Sequenced sample: peripheral blood. The chain carries TRBV7-2 and TRBJ2-5; the D gene is possibly TRBD1 (6 bases). CDR3 DNA sequence: TGTGCCAGCAGCTTAGGCCCCCCAGGGGTTGGAGAGACCCAGTACTTC. This codes for CASSLGPPGVGETQYF.